These 12 T cell receptor beta chains originate from one sample sequenced in a study of identical twins. Each CDR3 protein gets one entry after TCRdb re-called the 5' RACE reads with MiXCR. The sample carries some 1,700,000 distinct CDR3 sequences, about 30% recorded once. What was sequenced was cord blood. These TCRs come from a newborn girl in good health.

In its sample, this clonotype was seen many times. The chain couples TRBV5-1 to TRBJ2-3; either TRBD1 or TRBD2 may supply D (6 bases each). Deletions cut 3 bases from V and 5 bases from J, with 13 bases between. This CDR3 region has 14 residues. CDR1 SGHRS and CDR2 YFSETQ come from the germline V gene. Here the CDR3 reads CASSSGGVGDTQYF. CDR3 nucleotides: TGCGCCAGCAGCTCCGGGGGCGTAGGAGATACGCAGTATTTT. Complete variable domain (other parts from reference TRBV5-1 and TRBJ2-3): KAGVTQTPRYLIKTRGQQVTLSCSPISGHRSVSWYQQTPGQGLQFLFEYFSETQRNKGNFPGRFSGRQFSNSRSEMNVSTLELGDSALYLCASSSGGVGDTQYFGPGTRLTVL.

This clonotype was counted at least ten times. The rearrangement joins TRBV2 to TRBJ2-3, with D possibly matching TRBD2 (5 bases). This CDR3 is 12 amino acids long. Germline CDR1 and CDR2: SNHLY and FYNNEI. The V end was cut by 6 bases, the J end by 2 bases, with 6 bases between. In DNA form, the CDR3 reads TGTGCCAGCAGGCGGGTCACAGATACGCAGTATTTT. It specifies CASRRVTDTQYF.

This chain connects TRBV20-1 to TRBJ2-1; D call uncertain. The V end lost 5 bases, the J end lost 12 bases, and 11 bases lay between the germline ends. The germline V gene encodes CDR1 DFQATT and CDR2 SNEGSKA (reference sequence). The CDR3 is made up of 10 amino acids. The CDR3 DNA sequence: TGCAGTGCTCGAGTTTACGGGCAGTTCTTC. Translation: CSARVYGQFF.

The chain recombines TRBV27 with TRBJ2-1; a possible D gene is TRBD1 (6 bases). The V end lost 3 bases, the J end lost 5 bases, and 14 bases lay between the germline ends. The germline V gene encodes CDR1 MNHEY and CDR2 SMNVEV (reference sequence). The CDR3 sequence is 15 residues long. The CDR3 region is CASSFVRDINNEQFF. CDR3 nucleotide sequence: TGTGCCAGCAGTTTTGTTCGGGACATTAACAATGAGCAGTTCTTC.

This clonotype came up once. The chain recombines TRBV28 with TRBJ2-3; D perhaps matches TRBD2 (5 bases). Germline lookup yields CDR1 MDHEN and CDR2 SYDVKM. The ends were cut back, 5 bases at V and 6 bases at J, with 21 bases in the middle. This CDR3 region has 16 residues. Here the CDR3 DNA reads TGTGCCAGCAGTAGGCGCAGCGGTTTCGTGGGGGATACGCAGTATTTT. Translating gives CASSRRSGFVGDTQYF.

The chain employs TRBV20-1 and TRBJ2-4; 8 nucleotides align to TRBD1. The J call may be wrong; the DNA end is better matched by TRBJ2-7. Germline lookup yields CDR1 DFQATT and CDR2 SNEGSKA (reference sequence). The CDR3 covers 11 residues. DNA of the CDR3: TGCAGTGTCAGGACAGGGTTCGAGCAGTACTTC. This gives the protein CSVRTGFEQYF.

This clonotype came up a few times. The chain couples TRBV12-3 or TRBV12-4 to TRBJ2-1; D is ambiguous. V was trimmed by 5 bases and J by 0 bases, leaving 14 bases between them. The CDR3 consists of 16 residues. The CDR3 bases are TGTGCCAGCAGTCAAGGGCGGCTCGGCTCCTACAATGAGCAGTTCTTC. Residues: CASSQGRLGSYNEQFF.

The J gene is TRBJ2-1, the V gene TRBV20-1; possible D gene TRBD2, 6 bases. The V end was cut by 1 base, the J end by 4 bases, with 11 bases between. The length of the CDR3 is 14 residues. Germline V gene lookup returns CDR1 DFQATT and CDR2 SNEGSKA (reference sequence). The CDR3 here is CSARAASVYNEQFF. The CDR3 DNA reads as TGCAGTGCTAGAGCGGCTAGCGTTTACAATGAGCAGTTCTTC.

The genes are TRBV4-2 and TRBJ2-7, with TRBD1 matching 8 bases. The CDR3 totals 15 residues. Looked up from germline, CDR1 is LGHNA and CDR2 is YNFKEQ. With V trimmed by 4 bases and J by 4 bases, 9 bases remained unmatched. CDR3 nucleotides: TGTGCCAGCAGCCCACAGACAGGGGAAAGGTACGAGCAGTACTTC. As protein: CASSPQTGERYEQYF.

The chain recombines TRBV20-1 with TRBJ1-5; D is unclear. The CDR3 consists of 13 residues. The V gene's germline CDR1 is DFQATT and CDR2 SNEGSKA (reference sequence). Between the trimmed V and J ends, which lost 3 bases and 3 bases, there was a span of 9 bases. The CDR3 region is CSARGSFNQPQHF. The CDR3, as DNA: TGCAGTGCTAGGGGCAGCTTCAATCAGCCCCAGCATTTT.

The rearrangement links TRBV19 to TRBJ1-2, with D possibly being TRBD1 (6 bases). Germline V gene sequence: CDR1 LNHDA, CDR2 SQIVND (reference sequence). This CDR3 is built from 13 residues. The V gene lost 7 bases and the J gene lost 5 bases, with 14 bases spanning the gap. DNA for the CDR3: TGTGCCAGTACCCCAGGGGTAAAGTATGGCTACACCTTC. Residues: CASTPGVKYGYTF.

This clonotype was counted between two and nine times. V usage is TRBV7-2 and J usage is TRBJ2-5; 9 bases fit TRBD2. The closer fit of TRBJ2-7 to the DNA end suggests the J call may be wrong. Per germline, CDR1 SGHTA and CDR2 FQGNSA. The CDR3 has 15 residues. The CDR3 DNA reads as TGTGCCAGCAGCATCACTAGCGGGCCCCCCTACGAGCAGTACTTC. Translation gives CASSITSGPPYEQYF.